This TCR beta chain came from a study of metastatic and nonmetastatic thyroid tumors. Study background: Comparison of repertoires was carried out across blood and tumor or nodule tissue from malignant and benign thyroid patients. Study-level points and caveats: The reported finding was significantly higher TCR beta diversity in malignant thyroid tumors relative to benign nodules, in blood and tumor.

Patients underwent thyroid surgery, and none had received any treatment before it. As handled by the study authors: A distant-metastasis classifier for papillary thyroid cancer was built using CDR3 differences across clinicopathological groups. MiXCR re-clonotyped the PCR reads for TCRdb. TCRdb's processing, not the study's, gives the V and J calls here. The sample yields over 25,000 clones, around 19% seen once. Trimming took 5 bases from V and 2 from J, leaving 10 bases between them. Germline lookup yields CDR1 MNHNS and CDR2 SASEGT. CDR3 length: 13 amino acids. This clone was counted ten times or more. What it binds is not known.

This chain uses TRBV6-1 with TRBJ2-7; possibly TRBD1 for D (6 bases). Specimen: blood. The receptor was derived from a female donor with papillary thyroid cancer or a benign thyroid nodule (not recorded which). Some clones in this sample may be carry-over from other donors' samples. CDR3 region: CASSHGQTYEQYF. The CDR3 nucleotides are TGTGCCAGCAGTCATGGACAGACCTACGAGCAGTACTTC.